This TCR beta chain was documented in a study of T cell changes during pregnancy in multiple sclerosis. TCRdb keeps only in-frame clones here, not all; method: immunoSEQ multiplex PCR. Among about 50,000 clones listed, about 90% were seen once. CDR1 and CDR2 (germline): MNHEY, SMNVEV (reference sequence). The CDR3 extends over 15 amino acids. The trim removed 2 bases at V and 2 bases at J, leaving 4 bases unmatched. Material: CD8+ T cells from peripheral blood mononuclear cells, obtained after pregnancy. The chain carries TRBV27 and TRBJ2-5, with 8 nucleotides matching TRBD1. This TCR was sampled from a female donor with multiple sclerosis, enrolled in a pregnancy study. CDR3 residues: CASSLVTGAQETQYF. CDR3 nucleotide sequence: TGTGCCAGCAGTTTAGTGACAGGGGCACAAGAGACCCAGTACTTC.